This TCR beta chain was identified during a study of blood T cell repertoires in COVID-19 (dated by TCRdb to the early 2020s). Regarding the research as a whole: The collaborator samples originated in the United States, Italy and Spain and spanned the acute and convalescent phases of COVID-19. The prospective study material was composed of cDNA or gDNA derived from T cells, B-cell-depleted T cells, or PBMCs. Deeply sampled blood TCRbeta repertoires from subjects exposed to, actively infected with, or recovered from COVID-19 were included in the dataset. A freely available public database, intended as a resource for researchers studying the immune response to SARS-CoV-2, is where the repertoires were released. Samples were obtained from the ongoing ImmuneRACE study (first 160 participants) and from about 1,300 subjects provided by 6 global collaborators. The sample metadata nearly always contained a de-identified subject ID, COVID-19 status, age in years and sex. Where available, HLA class I and class II types were obtained from metadata supplied by the sample provider rather than from assay-based typing.

The collaborating institutions used their own protocols to collect whole blood in K2EDTA tubes. Collaborator samples were shipped for TCRbeta analysis as frozen whole blood, isolated PBMCs, or DNA extracted from either sample type. Beyond this particular receptor, the publication reports: Clinical and demographic metadata were provided uncurated, with the amount varying by source and participant.

Concerning this clone: What this receptor recognizes is not known. Per-base quality was not reported, and no clone a single base away is much larger than it.

Per the germline V gene, MNHEY is the CDR1 and SVGAGI is the CDR2. The junction carries 13 bases between V and J, which are trimmed by 5 bases and 2 bases respectively. The CDR3, cysteine through phenylalanine, is 14 amino acids long. The kept DNA is CDR3 alone, 42 bases in frame from the first base. The immunoSEQ Assay, a bias-controlled multiplex PCR, was used to amplify TCRbeta CDR3 regions from genomic DNA. Concerning the study's data processing: The number of nucleated cells in each sample was estimated from the amplification of reference gene primers within the assay. Sequence reads were collapsed and filtered to measure the absolute abundance of every unique TCRbeta CDR3 rearrangement. For each sample, productive Simpson clonality was calculated by taking the square root of Simpson's diversity index across productive rearrangements. TCRdb provides this immuneACCESS table in a form limited to in-frame rearrangements. Some clones are lacking; in checked studies, under half of them reflect an unresolved V gene, and why the rest are absent is not known. The DNA was the basis for D and trimming; V, J and clone size are from that table. A total of more than 150,000 clones appear in this sample, roughly nine tenths of them only once. The ten largest account for less than 25% of the sample.

In this chain, TRBV6-5 is recombined with TRBJ2-7; the best D guess is TRBD1, with 5 bases matching. The clonotype originates from a man aged 70 or older with active or convalescent COVID-19. The sample comprised peripheral blood. The CDR3 region: CASSRGQGPYEQYF. The base sequence is TGTGCCAGCAGTCGCGGCCAGGGTCCCTACGAGCAGTACTTC.